The TCR beta chain under discussion was sequenced for a study of T cell responses to AZD1222 COVID-19 vaccine. This clone came up once. Its matching antigen is unknown. Germline loops: CDR1 SGHRS, CDR2 YFSETQ. J gave up 3 bases and V 3 bases, and 6 bases lay outside the gene matches. The CDR3 contains 16 residues. Profiling relied on immunoSEQ multiplex PCR, and the TCRdb table lists in-frame clones only, not all of them. The repertoire includes fewer than 150,000 clones, roughly 80% of them detected once, and roughly 3.9% sits in the top ten. Overall study results and limits: Donors in the cohort were predominantly white British and more often female, and clonal diversity was possibly underestimated. Unmutated regions of variants are reportedly targeted by nearly half of spike-specific TCRs.

This TCR was recovered from an adult in good health. The rearrangement joins TRBV5-1 to TRBJ2-2; 9 bases match TRBD2. Sequencing used peripheral blood, obtained on day 0 of AZD1222 vaccination. In nucleotides, the CDR3 is TGCGCCAGCAGCTCGCTCGCGGGGGGGGACACCGGGGAGCTGTTTTTT. It codes for CASSSLAGGDTGELFF.